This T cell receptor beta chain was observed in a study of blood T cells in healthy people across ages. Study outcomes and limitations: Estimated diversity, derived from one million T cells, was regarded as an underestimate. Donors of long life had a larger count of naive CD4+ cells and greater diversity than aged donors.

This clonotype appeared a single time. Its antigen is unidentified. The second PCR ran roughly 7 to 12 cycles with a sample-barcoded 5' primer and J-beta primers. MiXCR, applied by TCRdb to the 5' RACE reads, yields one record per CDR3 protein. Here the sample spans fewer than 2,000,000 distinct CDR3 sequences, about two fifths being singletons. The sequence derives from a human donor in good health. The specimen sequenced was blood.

The CDR3 sequence: CASSLGGQRSDEQYF. CDR3 coding DNA: TGCGCCAGCAGCTTGGGGGGACAGAGGAGCGACGAGCAGTACTTC. This chain connects TRBV5-1 to TRBJ2-7; 7 positions agree with TRBD1. V was clipped by 0 bases and J by 5 bases; unmatched bases: 8. The length of the CDR3 is 15 residues. Germline CDR1 SGHRS, CDR2 YFSETQ.